Below are 24 T cell receptor beta chains sequenced from a single sample in a study of patients and donors after allogeneic stem cell transplantation. TCRdb independently ran MiXCR on the RT-PCR reads; one entry per CDR3 protein. The sample gives about 410,000 distinct CDR3 sequences, 15% to 20% of which show up once; over 6% is in the top ten. The sequenced sample consisted of blood, either unsorted or a sorted T cell fraction (not recorded which). The source is a human donor who was either an allogeneic HSCT recipient or a stem cell or donor lymphocyte infusion donor (not recorded which). It is not recorded whose cells these are; they may come from a transplant donor.

This clonotype was observed a handful of times. J is TRBJ2-1 and V is TRBV15; no clear D gene. This CDR3 comprises 12 residues. Looked up from germline, CDR1 is LNHNV and CDR2 is YYDKDF (reference sequence). V was cut by 3 bases and J by 6 bases, with 6 bases left in between. The DNA for the CDR3 is TGTGCCACCAGCAGGTTCCTCAATGAGCAGTTCTTC. Amino acids: CATSRFLNEQFF. The whole variable domain, remainder taken from reference TRBV15 and TRBJ2-1, is DAMVIQNPRYQVTQFGKPVTLSCSQTLNHNVMYWYQQKSSQAPKLLFHYYDKDFNNEADTPDNFQSRRPNTSFCFLDIRSPGLGDTAMYLCATSRFLNEQFFGPGTRLTVL.

V usage is TRBV4-3 and J usage is TRBJ1-5, with 7 bases matching TRBD1. Germline CDR1 is LGHNA and CDR2 is YSLEER. Losses at the gene ends were 1 base for V and 2 bases for J; bases not matched to a gene: 5. The CDR3 has 16 amino acids. The DNA of the CDR3 is TGCGCCAGCAGCCAAGGCCAGGGGGTAGGCAATCAGCCCCAGCATTTT. It codes for CASSQGQGVGNQPQHF.

This clonotype was recorded many times. The V and J genes are TRBV5-1 and TRBJ1-1; D is ambiguous. This CDR3 spans 15 amino acids. CDR1 is SGHRS and CDR2 is YFSETQ in the germline V gene. The germline V and J ends were trimmed by 3 bases and 0 bases, with 12 bases remaining between them. The chain's CDR3 is CASSSSGKMNTEAFF. The CDR3 region has the DNA TGCGCCAGCAGCTCCAGCGGCAAGATGAACACTGAAGCTTTCTTT.

This clonotype was observed a handful of times. The V call is TRBV30, the J call TRBJ2-6; a weak D match, TRBD1 (6 bases). Trimming removed 4 bases at V and 0 bases at J, with 13 bases between. Per the germline V gene, CDR1 is GTSNPN and CDR2 is SVGIG (reference sequence). The CDR3 has 16 residues. DNA of the CDR3: TGTGCCTGGATTGGACAGATGGGCTCTGGGGCCAACGTCCTGACTTTC. Translation gives CAWIGQMGSGANVLTF.

The gene calls are TRBV7-9 and TRBJ2-7; no reliable D call. Trimming shortened V by 3 bases and J by 0 bases, and 12 bases separated the two germline ends. The V gene's germline CDR1 is SEHNR and CDR2 FQNEAQ (reference sequence). The CDR3 covers 15 residues. CDR3 amino acids: CASSFGHQSSYEQYF. The CDR3 DNA reads as TGTGCCAGCAGCTTTGGTCACCAGAGCTCCTACGAGCAGTACTTC.

This clonotype turned up a few times. The gene calls are TRBV5-1 and TRBJ1-6; D call uncertain. The V end was cut by 4 bases, the J end by 5 bases, with 19 bases between. CDR1 is SGHRS, CDR2 YFSETQ, per germline. The CDR3 has 17 residues. The CDR3 bases are TGCGCCAGCAGCCTCGGCCGAGGGAGGGATGATAATTCACCCCTCCACTTT. It codes for CASSLGRGRDDNSPLHF.

Note on this clonotype: A read error may be the cause here, since a much bigger clone is one base away. The rearrangement joins TRBV25-1 to TRBJ2-1; TRBD1 agrees at 7 bases. The length of the CDR3 is 13 residues. Germline CDR1 MGHDK, CDR2 SYGVNS. The V gene end was trimmed by 7 bases and the J gene end by 4 bases; junction bases not matched to a gene: 4. The CDR3 reads CASNPGQYNEQFF. CDR3 bases: TGTGCCAGCAACCCGGGACAGTACAATGAGCAGTTCTTC.

The V and J genes are TRBV30 and TRBJ1-4, with TRBD1 as a possible D gene (6 bases). The CDR3 is 15 amino acids. Germline loops: CDR1 GTSNPN, CDR2 SVGIG (reference sequence). V was cut by 1 base and J by 2 bases, with 11 bases left in between. The DNA for the CDR3 is TGTGCCTGGAGTGGAGGGGGAAGGACTAATGAAAAACTGTTTTTT. Translated, it gives CAWSGGGRTNEKLFF.

This clonotype has a handful of counts. The rearrangement joins TRBV5-6 to TRBJ2-5; D not resolved. CDR1 SGHDT and CDR2 YYEEEE come from the germline V gene. The V end was cut by 4 bases, the J end by 3 bases, with 22 bases between. There are 17 residues in the CDR3. CDR3 nucleotides: TGTGCCAGCAGCCCCCACCGATGGATGTCCTCCGAAGAGACCCAGTACTTC. Protein: CASSPHRWMSSEETQYF.

CDR3 coding DNA: TGTGCCAGCAGCTTATGGTTCCAGCGGGAGGGGACCGGGGAGCTGTTTTTT. Amino acid sequence: CASSLWFQREGTGELFF. The chain uses TRBV11-2 and TRBJ2-2, with 10 positions matching TRBD2. The V gene's germline CDR1 is SGHAT and CDR2 FQNNGV. V shed 2 bases and J 5 bases; nucleotides not matched to a gene: 8. The CDR3 loop spans 17 amino acids.

This clonotype was seen a few times. The chain is built from TRBV20-1 and TRBJ2-1; 7 bases align to TRBD2. The CDR3 has 15 residues. V lost 6 bases to trimming and J lost 2 bases; unmatched junction nucleotides: 10. Germline V lookup: CDR1 DFQATT, CDR2 SNEGSKA (reference sequence). CDR3 nucleotide sequence: TGCAGTGCAGATCCGAGCGGGGTTACCTACAATGAGCAGTTCTTC. It translates to CSADPSGVTYNEQFF.

This chain links TRBV6-2 or TRBV6-3 with TRBJ1-1; weak D call: TRBD1 (5 bases). Germline V lookup: CDR1 MNHEY, CDR2 SVGEGT. Between the trimmed V and J ends, which lost 2 bases and 1 base, there was a span of 8 bases. CDR3 length: 14 amino acids. CDR3 DNA sequence: TGTGCCAGCAGTTACGGCAGGGAGAACACTGAAGCTTTCTTT. Its protein is CASSYGRENTEAFF.

In this sample, this clonotype turned up a few times. V gene TRBV5-1 combines with J gene TRBJ2-3; D is perhaps TRBD1 (5 bases). CDR1 SGHRS and CDR2 YFSETQ come from the germline V gene. The CDR3 loop spans 15 amino acids. V lost 0 bases to trimming and J lost 5 bases, with 13 bases between them. Here the CDR3 DNA reads TGCGCCAGCAGCTTGGAGGGGCAGGGAAGAGATACGCAGTATTTT. This translates into CASSLEGQGRDTQYF.

The rearrangement joins TRBV5-1 to TRBJ1-2; D might be TRBD1 (6 bases). Germline V CDR1 and CDR2: SGHRS, YFSETQ. V was cut by 4 bases and J by 4 bases, with 14 bases left in between. The CDR3 runs 14 residues. DNA for the CDR3: TGCGCCAGCAGCGACACCGGACAGTCCTATGGCTACACCTTC. Amino acids: CASSDTGQSYGYTF.

Concerning this clonotype itself: Since a much larger clone is just one base distant, this may be a read error. The CDR3 DNA follows: TGTGCCAGCAGCAAACTCCCGGGACAGGGGACAGATATGCAGTATTTT. Amino acids: CASSKLPGQGTDMQYF. The chain is built from TRBV6-1 and TRBJ2-3; 10 bases fit TRBD1. The CDR3 is made up of 16 amino acids. From germline, CDR1 is MNHNS and CDR2 SASEGT.

The chain has TRBV5-1 and TRBJ1-3, with a possible D match to TRBD1 (5 bases). Germline V gene lookup returns CDR1 SGHRS and CDR2 YFSETQ. With 7 bases removed from V and 0 bases from J, the gap between germline ends came to 17 bases. The CDR3 sequence is 16 residues long. The CDR3 nucleotides read TGCGCCAGCTCCTGGGGCACCATGAGCTCTGGAAACACCATATATTTT. Translation gives CASSWGTMSSGNTIYF.

This clonotype was seen a handful of times. The rearrangement links TRBV12-3 or TRBV12-4 to TRBJ1-5, with TRBD1 matching over 7 bases. This CDR3 contains 16 residues. V gave up 5 bases and J gave up 4 bases; unmatched junction bases: 11. The CDR3 nucleotides read TGTGCCAGCAGTCCATATCGGGACAGAGCTAATCAGCCCCAGCATTTT. It yields the protein CASSPYRDRANQPQHF.

This clonotype has more than one count but fewer than ten. The rearrangement uses TRBV6-2 or TRBV6-3 and TRBJ2-7; 12 positions agree with TRBD1. Germline CDR1 MNHEY, CDR2 SVGEGT. This CDR3 is built from 14 residues. J gave up 4 bases and V 7 bases, and 5 bases lay outside the gene matches. CDR3 sequence: CASKGTGGAYEQYF. The CDR3 DNA is TGTGCCAGCAAGGGGACAGGGGGCGCGTACGAGCAGTACTTC.

This clonotype has at least ten counts. V usage is TRBV10-3 and J usage is TRBJ2-3; D is perhaps TRBD1 (6 bases). Germline V gives CDR1 ENHRY, CDR2 SYGVKD. V was trimmed by 7 bases and J by 2 bases, leaving 13 bases between them. The CDR3 is 14 amino acids. CDR3 loop: CAITSGQVTDTQYF. The CDR3 bases are TGTGCCATCACCTCGGGACAAGTCACAGATACGCAGTATTTT.

This clonotype occurred a few times. J is TRBJ1-5 and V is TRBV7-9; D ambiguous. Germline V CDR1 and CDR2: SEHNR, FQNEAQ (reference sequence). The CDR3 covers 12 residues. Trimming pared 3 bases from V and 5 bases from J, leaving 5 bases between. CDR3 loop: CASSFKDQPQHF. In nucleotides, the CDR3 is TGTGCCAGCAGCTTTAAAGATCAGCCCCAGCATTTT.

The CDR3 reads CASSQPDRVNTEAFF. The CDR3 nucleotides are TGCGCCAGCAGCCAACCCGACCGGGTGAACACTGAAGCTTTCTTT. The chain carries TRBV4-1 and TRBJ1-1; D call uncertain. V lost 2 bases and J lost 0, with 10 bases in between. Per the germline V gene, CDR1 is MGHRA and CDR2 is YSYEKL. The CDR3 has 15 amino acids.

The chain carries TRBV7-8 and TRBJ2-3, with 7 bases matching TRBD1. V was pared by 5 bases and J by 7 bases, with 3 bases of the junction left unmatched. CDR3 length equals 12 residues. Germline CDR1 is SGHVS and CDR2 is FQNEAQ. The CDR3 region is CASSPDRNTQYF. In DNA form, the CDR3 reads TGTGCCAGCAGCCCGGACAGGAATACGCAGTATTTT.

V and J are TRBV29-1 and TRBJ2-7; D tentatively reads TRBD1 or TRBD2 (5 bases each). The CDR3 runs 14 residues. Germline V gene data show CDR1 as SQVTM and CDR2 as ANQGSEA. V dropped 0 bases and J dropped 1 base, with 10 bases sitting between them. CDR3 sequence: CSVEERDRSYEQYF. The CDR3 bases are TGCAGCGTTGAAGAGAGGGACCGATCCTACGAGCAGTACTTC.

The chain recombines TRBV20-1 with TRBJ2-1; D possibly corresponds to TRBD2 (7 bases). Germline V CDR1 and CDR2: DFQATT, SNEGSKA (reference sequence). V was clipped by 1 base and J by 2 bases, with 9 bases between them. This CDR3 is 14 amino acids long. Here the CDR3 DNA reads TGCAGTGCTAGAGGGGGGGGCCCCTACAATGAGCAGTTCTTC. It yields the protein CSARGGGPYNEQFF.